What follows is one T cell receptor (beta chain) and its context. The antigen remains undetermined. The data were obtained in a study of blood T cells in healthy people across ages. Findings of the study overall: Higher diversity and more naive CD4+ cells were features of long-lived donors, compared to aged donors.

Together with a sample-barcoded 5' primer, a J-beta primer mix was included in a second PCR lasting roughly 7 to 11 cycles. TCRdb called the 5' RACE reads again in MiXCR, with one record for every CDR3 protein. The sample holds about 1 million distinct CDR3 sequences, 40% to 55% seen once. Isolated per sample were at least 7 million PBMCs. Extractions gave at least 6 micrograms of total RNA per sample. CDR1 and CDR2 from the germline V gene are MDHEN and SYDVKM. This CDR3 spans 14 amino acids. Trimming took 10 bases from V and 8 from J, leaving 23 bases between them. The material sequenced was blood. This rearrangement joins TRBV28 to TRBJ2-5, with D maybe TRBD1 (6 bases). The clonotype originates from an older woman in good health. The CDR3 nucleotides are TGTGCCACCCAAGACAGGACGTCGGGGCAAACCCAGTACTTC. Amino acid sequence: CATQDRTSGQTQYF.